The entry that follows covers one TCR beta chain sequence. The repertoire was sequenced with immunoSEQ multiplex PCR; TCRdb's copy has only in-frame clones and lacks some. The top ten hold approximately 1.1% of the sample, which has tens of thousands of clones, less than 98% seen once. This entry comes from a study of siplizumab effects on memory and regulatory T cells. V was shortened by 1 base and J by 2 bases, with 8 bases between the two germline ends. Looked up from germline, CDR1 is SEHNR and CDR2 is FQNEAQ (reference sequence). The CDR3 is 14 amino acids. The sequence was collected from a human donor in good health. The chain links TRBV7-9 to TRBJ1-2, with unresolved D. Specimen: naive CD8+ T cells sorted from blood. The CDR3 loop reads CASSLVELNYGYTF. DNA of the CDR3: TGTGCCAGCAGCTTAGTCGAATTAAACTATGGCTACACCTTC.